This T cell receptor beta chain was sequenced for a study of CD8+CD57+ T cells in acquired aplastic anemia. Across the whole study: Sorted CD4+ and CD8+ cells yielded around 3.2 ug of DNA on average. Healthy donors gave around 9.9 million reads on average for CD4+ cells. Overall study findings and caveats: Patients and controls shared around 30 CD8+ CDR3 sequences. With respect to CD8+ Simpson's diversity, patients and controls did not differ significantly.

Per germline, CDR1 LNHDA and CDR2 SQIVND (reference sequence). V was clipped by 8 bases and J by 6 bases; unmatched bases: 4. The CDR3 consists of 12 residues. The table lists this clonotype with a count of one. Its antigen is not known. TCR beta VDJ and CDR3 profiling used genomic DNA as template. MiXCR was run by TCRdb on the reads, yielding one entry per CDR3 protein. The data hold about 200,000 distinct CDR3 sequences, with 30% to 35% observed a single time. Material for sequencing was sorted CD4+, CD8+, or CD8+CD57+ T cells (not recorded which) from PBMCs. The clonotype comes from a human donor in good health, serving as a control. The chain employs TRBV19 and TRBJ2-1; 7 nucleotides align to TRBD2. CDR3 sequence: CASSVAGNEQFF. DNA for the CDR3: TGTGCCAGTTCGGTAGCGGGCAATGAGCAGTTCTTC.